The entry that follows covers one TCR beta chain sequence. CDR3 size: 13 residues. The V end was cut by 6 bases, the J end by 11 bases, with 17 bases between. Germline values: CDR1 SNHLY, CDR2 FYNNEI. This entry belongs to a study of blood T cell repertoires in COVID-19. About the research overall: T cells, B-cell-depleted T cells, or PBMCs provided the cDNA or gDNA that served as material.

The cohort comprised adults aged about 18 to 89 years residing in approximately 25 US areas. Donors in Cohort 3 counted as recovered after two negative PCRs, clearance, or symptom resolution. Profiled with immunoSEQ multiplex PCR; TCRdb holds only in-frame clones, not every one. The repertoire holds about 140,000 clones, with about three quarters as singletons. The J gene is TRBJ1-5, the V gene TRBV2; D is unclear. This TCR derives from a woman aged 45-60 years who had recovered from COVID-19. Sequencing was done on a sample of PBMCs or T cells enriched from blood (not recorded which). CDR3 bases: TGTGCCAGCAGCGAGGGCCGAGGGTCGTCCCAGCATTTT. It encodes CASSEGRGSSQHF.